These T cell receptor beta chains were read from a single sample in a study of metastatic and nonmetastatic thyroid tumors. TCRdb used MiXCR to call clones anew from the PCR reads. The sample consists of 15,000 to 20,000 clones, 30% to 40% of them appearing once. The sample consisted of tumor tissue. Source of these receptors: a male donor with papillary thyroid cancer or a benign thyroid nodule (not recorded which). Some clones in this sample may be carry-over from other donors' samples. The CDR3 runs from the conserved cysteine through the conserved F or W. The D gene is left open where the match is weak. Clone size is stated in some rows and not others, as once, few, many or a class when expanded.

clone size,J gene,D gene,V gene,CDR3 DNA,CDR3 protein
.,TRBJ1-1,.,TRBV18,TGTGCCAGCTCACCACCGGGACGGCTAATGAACACTGAAGCTTTCTTT,CASSPPGRLMNTEAFF
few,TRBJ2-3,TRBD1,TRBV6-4,TGTGACAGCAGTGAGTCCGGGACAGATAAGCAGTATTTC,CDSSESGTDKQYF
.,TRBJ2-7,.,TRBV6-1,TGTGCCAGCCGAGAAACGCCATCCTACGAGCAGTACTTC,CASRETPSYEQYF
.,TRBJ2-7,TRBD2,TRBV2,TGTGCCAGCGTAAAGGGAGCAGCGGGGGATTGGGGCTACGAGCAGTACTTC,CASVKGAAGDWGYEQYF
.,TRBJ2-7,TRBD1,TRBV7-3,TGTGCCAGCATCTTAGGGACAGGTCTCGAGCAGTACTTC,CASILGTGLEQYF
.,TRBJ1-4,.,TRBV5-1,TGCGCCAGCAGCGACCCGACAGCAACAACTAATGAAAAACTGTTATTT,CASSDPTATTNEKLLF
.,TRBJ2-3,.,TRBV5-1,TGCGCCAGCAGCGCCGGGACTGGGGGCACAGATACGCAGTATTTT,CASSAGTGGTDTQYF
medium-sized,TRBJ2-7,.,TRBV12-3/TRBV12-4,TGTGCCAGCCTACAAAGGAGGGCCGAAACGTGGGAGCAGTACTTC,CASLQRRAETWEQYF
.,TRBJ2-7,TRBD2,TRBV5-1,TGTGCCAGCAGCTTGCCTAGCGGGAGAATTAATTACGAGCAGTACTTC,CASSLPSGRINYEQYF
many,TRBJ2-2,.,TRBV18,TGTGCCAGCTCACCACCGATCGGGAGTGGGACCGGGGAGCTGTTTTTT,CASSPPIGSGTGELFF
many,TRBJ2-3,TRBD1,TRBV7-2,TGTGCCAGCAGCCTCCGGGACAGAGATACGCAGTATTTT,CASSLRDRDTQYF
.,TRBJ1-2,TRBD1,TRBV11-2,TGTGCCAGCAGCTTCGAGGAGGACAGGGGGTCGACGGATTACAACTATGGCTACACCTTC,CASSFEEDRGSTDYNYGYTF
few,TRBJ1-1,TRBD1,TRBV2,TGTGCCAGCACTGGTTCGACAGGGGGCTACACTGAAGCTTTCTTT,CASTGSTGGYTEAFF
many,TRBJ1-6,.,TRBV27,TGTGCCAGCAGTTTTCTCACAGGGAGTAATTCACCCCTCCACTTT,CASSFLTGSNSPLHF
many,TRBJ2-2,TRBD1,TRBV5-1,TGCGCCAGCCGAGGCGGGACAGGGAATCCCGGGGAGCTGTTTTTT,CASRGGTGNPGELFF
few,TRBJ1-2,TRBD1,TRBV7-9,TGTGCCAGCAGCCGACAGGGCGTCTACACCTTT,CASSRQGVYTF
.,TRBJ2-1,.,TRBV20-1,TGCAGTGCTAGACTTAACCCCCAGAAGATGTACGATGAGCAGTTCTTC,CSARLNPQKMYDEQFF
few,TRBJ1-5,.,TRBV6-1,TGTGCCAGCAGGGCGGATAGCAATCAGACCCAGCATTTT,CASRADSNQTQHF
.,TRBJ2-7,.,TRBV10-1,TGCGCCAGCAGAGACAAAAGATCCTACGAGCAGTACTTC,CASRDKRSYEQYF
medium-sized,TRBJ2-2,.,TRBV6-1,TGTGCCAGCAGTGAAAACGGGGACACCGGGGAGCTGTTTTTT,CASSENGDTGELFF
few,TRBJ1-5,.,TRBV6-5,TGTGCCAGCAGTTACTCGATGGGCCGGGACCCCCAGCATTTT,CASSYSMGRDPQHF
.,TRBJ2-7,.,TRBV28,TGTGCAGGCAGTTTATCAGGGGGGTACGAGCAGTACTTC,CAGSLSGGYEQYF
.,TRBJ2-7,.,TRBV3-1,TGTGCCGGCATCCGCAGTTATGGCAGGGGGGTCGAGCAGTACTTC,CAGIRSYGRGVEQYF
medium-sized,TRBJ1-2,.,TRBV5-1,TGCGCCAGCAGCGACATGTCAGGGGATAACTATGGCTACACCTTC,CASSDMSGDNYGYTF
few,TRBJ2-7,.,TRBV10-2,TGCGCCAGCAGTGAACAGTACTACGAGCAGTACTTC,CASSEQYYEQYF
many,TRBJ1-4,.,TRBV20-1,TGCAGTGCTAGACCCTTTGGGGGCTCTAATGAAAAACTGTTTTTT,CSARPFGGSNEKLFF
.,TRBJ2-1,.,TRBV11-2,TGTGCCAGCAGCTTTAAGGTCTCGCCCTGGGGCAATGAGCAGTTCTTC,CASSFKVSPWGNEQFF
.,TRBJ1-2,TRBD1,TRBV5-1,TGCGCCAGCAGTTCCGGGACAGGGGTCGGCTACACCTTC,CASSSGTGVGYTF
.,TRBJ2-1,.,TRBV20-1,TGCAGTGCTAGAGATTACTCCTCCTACAATGAGCAGTTCTTC,CSARDYSSYNEQFF
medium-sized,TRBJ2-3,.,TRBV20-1,TGCAGTCAGGTCGCGGAGAGCACAGATACGCAGTATTTT,CSQVAESTDTQYF
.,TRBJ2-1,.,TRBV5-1,TGCGCCAGCAATCCGGGACAGGGACTAGTAAATGAGCAGTTCTTC,CASNPGQGLVNEQFF
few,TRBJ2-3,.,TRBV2,TGTGCCAGCAGTGAAACAGGATCTAGCACAGATACGCAGTATTTT,CASSETGSSTDTQYF
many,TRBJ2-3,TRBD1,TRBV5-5,TGTGCCAGCAGCCCGGACAGGGACTCAGATACGCAGTATTTT,CASSPDRDSDTQYF
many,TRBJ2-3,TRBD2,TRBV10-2,TGCGCCAGCTCGAGCGGGGGTAGCACAGATACGCAGTATTTT,CASSSGGSTDTQYF
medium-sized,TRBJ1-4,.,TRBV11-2,TGTGCCAGCAGCTTAGAGCCCCGCCCCGAAGGAAAACTGTTTTTT,CASSLEPRPEGKLFF
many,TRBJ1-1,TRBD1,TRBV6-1,TGTGCCAGCAATACAGGGGGGGGCACTGAAGCTTTCTTT,CASNTGGGTEAFF
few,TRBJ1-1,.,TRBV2,TGTGCCAGCAGTGAAGGATTCATGAACACTGAAGCTTTCTTT,CASSEGFMNTEAFF
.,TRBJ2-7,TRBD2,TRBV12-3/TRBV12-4,TGTGCCAGCAGGCTTACTAGCGGATCCTACGAGCAGTACTTC,CASRLTSGSYEQYF
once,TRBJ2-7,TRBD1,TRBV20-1,TGCAGTGCTATTCCCCCGGGACAGGGGACCTACGAGCAGTACTTC,CSAIPPGQGTYEQYF
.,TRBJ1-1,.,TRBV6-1,TGTGCCAGCAGTGAGGCTAGGACTGAAGCTTTCTTT,CASSEARTEAFF
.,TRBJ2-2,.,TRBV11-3,TGTGCCAGCAGCAAAGACGGAGGCACCCGGGAGCTTTTTTTT,CASSKDGGTRELFF
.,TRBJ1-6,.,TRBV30,TGTGCCTGGCGAATTGGACACCCATTTTCACCCCTCCACTTT,CAWRIGHPFSPLHF
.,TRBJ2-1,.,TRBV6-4,TGTGCCAGCATCCCCCCAACCCCTTCGGCCGGGAACTACAATGAGCAGTTCTTC,CASIPPTPSAGNYNEQFF
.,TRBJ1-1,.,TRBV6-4,TGTGCCAGCAGACCACAGGGATGGGACACTGAAGCTTTCTTT,CASRPQGWDTEAFF
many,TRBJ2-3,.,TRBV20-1,TGCAGTGCTATCCTGGGGCTAGTAGATACGCAGTATTTT,CSAILGLVDTQYF
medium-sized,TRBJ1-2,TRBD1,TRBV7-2,TGTGCCAGCAGCCCCCCGGGACAGAACTATGGCTACACCTTC,CASSPPGQNYGYTF
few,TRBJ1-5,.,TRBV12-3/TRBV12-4,TGTGCCAGCAGTTTAGGGAAAGCCTACGATCAGCCCCAGCATTTT,CASSLGKAYDQPQHF
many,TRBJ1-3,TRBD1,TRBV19,TGTGCCAGTAGCCGCTTACAGGGGAACACCATATATTTT,CASSRLQGNTIYF
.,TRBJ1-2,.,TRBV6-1,TGTGCCAGCACTCACCGGTACAGCTCGTACTTC,CASTHRYSSYF
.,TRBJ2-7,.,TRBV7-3,TGTGCCAGCAGCCCTGGACAAGGACAGTACTTC,CASSPGQGQYF
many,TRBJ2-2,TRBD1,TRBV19,TGTGCCAGTAGTTTCGGGACAGGGGGGGCGAACACCGGGGAGCTGTTTTTT,CASSFGTGGANTGELFF
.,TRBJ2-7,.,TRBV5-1,TGCGCCAGCAGCTTGGCCGGTTCGACTCTTCTCTCCTACGAGCAGTACTTC,CASSLAGSTLLSYEQYF
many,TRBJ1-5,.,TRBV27,TGTGCCAGCAGTTTATTCGCGACTGGGGCCAATCAGCCCCAGCATTTT,CASSLFATGANQPQHF
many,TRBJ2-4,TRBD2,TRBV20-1,TGCAGTGCTAGAGATAGGGAGGGTAGCGGGAGATCAAAAAACATTCAGTACTTC,CSARDREGSGRSKNIQYF